This TCR beta chain was obtained from a study of blood T cell repertoires in COVID-19. Study in general: Acute and convalescent COVID-19 samples came from the United States, Italy and Spain.

In the original workflow: The authors estimated nucleated cell counts from reference gene primer amplification. Repertoires were generated with immunoSEQ multiplex PCR, while TCRdb's copy carries only in-frame clones and drops some. Clonal size and the V and J genes are those of that table, whereas D and trimming came from the DNA. Here the sample spans under 250,000 clones, 82% being singletons. This clone was seen a single time. After removal of 5 bases from V and 4 bases from J, the junction contained 11 bases not matched to a gene. Germline CDR1 and CDR2: MNHEY and SVGEGT. The CDR3 has 16 residues.

The TCR sequence derives from a woman between 40 and 55 years old with acute or convalescent COVID-19. This rearrangement joins TRBV6-2 or TRBV6-3 to TRBJ2-5; 9 positions agree with TRBD2. The material sequenced was peripheral blood. As DNA, the CDR3 is TGTGCCAGCAGTCAAACCGGGACTAGCTGGGGAGAGACCCAGTACTTC. Amino acid sequence: CASSQTGTSWGETQYF.